This T cell receptor (beta chain) was profiled in a study of cytomegalovirus exposure and HLA in healthy donors. Overall study context: One earlier analysis, a look at roughly 180 million T cells, found around 110 million unique TCR beta sequences. Study-level points and caveats: The investigators catalogued 164 TCR beta chains as cytomegalovirus-associated. Later analysis found that TCR beta chains associated with HLA were more clonally expanded than other, equally common chains.

In the case of this clone: The antigen is not known.

PCR used 60 Vbeta primers and 13 Jbeta primers. Profiling relied on immunoSEQ multiplex PCR, and the TCRdb table lists in-frame clones only, not all of them. The profile shows roughly 180,000 clones, about four fifths of them singletons. The CDR3 consists of 13 residues. Trimming stripped 4 bases from V and 9 bases from J, with 14 bases between. Germline V lookup: CDR1 SGDLS, CDR2 YYNGEE. The specimen sequenced was PBMCs. The receptor was derived from a woman between 25 and 40 years old in good health and CMV-seropositive. The rearrangement joins TRBV9 to TRBJ1-3; perhaps TRBD1 as D (5 bases). This CDR3 is CASSPTVQGTIYF. The DNA for the CDR3 is TGTGCCAGCAGCCCAACCGTCCAGGGCACCATATATTTT.